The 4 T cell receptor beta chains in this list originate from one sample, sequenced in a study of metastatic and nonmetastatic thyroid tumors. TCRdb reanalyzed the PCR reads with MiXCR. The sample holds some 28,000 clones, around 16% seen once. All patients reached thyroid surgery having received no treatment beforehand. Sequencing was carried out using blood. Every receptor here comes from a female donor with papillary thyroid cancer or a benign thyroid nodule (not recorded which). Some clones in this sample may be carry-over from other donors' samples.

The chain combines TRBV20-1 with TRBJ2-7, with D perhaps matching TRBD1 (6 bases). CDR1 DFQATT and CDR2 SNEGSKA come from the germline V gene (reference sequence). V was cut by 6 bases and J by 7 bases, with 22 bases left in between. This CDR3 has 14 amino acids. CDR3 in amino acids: CSARPPGQKDEQYF. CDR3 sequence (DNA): TGCAGTGCCAGACCCCCCGGACAGAAGGATGAGCAGTACTTC.

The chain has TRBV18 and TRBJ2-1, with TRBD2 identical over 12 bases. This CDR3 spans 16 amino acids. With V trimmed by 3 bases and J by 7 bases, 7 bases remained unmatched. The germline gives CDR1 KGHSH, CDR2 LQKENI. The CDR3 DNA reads TGTGCCAGCTCACCCATGACTAGCGGGGGTGGTAATGAGCAGTTCTTC. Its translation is CASSPMTSGGGNEQFF.

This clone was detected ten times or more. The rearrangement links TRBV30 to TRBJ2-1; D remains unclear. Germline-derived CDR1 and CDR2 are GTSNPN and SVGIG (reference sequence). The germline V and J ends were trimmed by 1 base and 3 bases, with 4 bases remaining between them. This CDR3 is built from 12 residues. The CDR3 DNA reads TGTGCCTGGAGTGCAGACTACAATGAGCAGTTCTTC. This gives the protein CAWSADYNEQFF.

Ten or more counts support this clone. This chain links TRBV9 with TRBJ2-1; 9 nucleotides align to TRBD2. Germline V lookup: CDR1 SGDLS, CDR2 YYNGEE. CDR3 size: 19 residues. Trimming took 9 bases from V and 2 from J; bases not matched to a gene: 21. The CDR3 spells CAISIGGLSGRLTYNEQFF. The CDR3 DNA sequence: TGTGCCATCTCGATTGGGGGCCTTAGCGGGAGACTAACCTACAATGAGCAGTTCTTC.